Each of the 26 T cell receptor beta chains below was sequenced from the same sample in a study of T cells in Graves' hyperthyroidism and ophthalmopathy. Using RNA transcripts as the source, TCR beta CDR3 regions were amplified. The TCR CDR3 first-round RT-PCR relied on the HTBI primer set. TCRdb processed the multiplex PCR reads anew with MiXCR; each CDR3 protein has one entry. The repertoire holds roughly 130,000 distinct CDR3 sequences, with around 20% as singletons. The sequenced sample was blood. These receptors were collected from a woman in her forties or fifties with Graves' hyperthyroidism that later progressed to Graves' ophthalmopathy.

This clonotype was observed many times. This chain uses TRBV7-6 with TRBJ2-7; TRBD2 matches at 11 bases. The trim removed 5 bases at V and 0 bases at J, leaving 6 bases unmatched. Germline lookup yields CDR1 SGHVS and CDR2 FNYEAQ. This CDR3 comprises 16 residues. The chain's CDR3 is CASSPRTSGFSYEQYF. CDR3 DNA: TGTGCCAGCAGCCCCCGGACTAGCGGGTTCTCCTACGAGCAGTACTTC.

This clonotype appeared many times. V is TRBV2 and J is TRBJ2-2; possibly TRBD1 or TRBD2 for D (5 bases each). V was cut by 8 bases and J by 7 bases, with 17 bases left in between. Germline-derived CDR1 and CDR2 are SNHLY and FYNNEI. The CDR3 has 14 residues. CDR3 loop: CASGAGLAGGELFF. For the CDR3, the DNA is TGTGCCAGCGGGGCGGGTCTAGCTGGCGGGGAGCTGTTTTTT.

This clonotype was counted at least ten times. This chain links TRBV30 with TRBJ2-2; D possibly matches TRBD1 or TRBD2 (5 bases each). Per germline, CDR1 GTSNPN and CDR2 SVGIG (reference sequence). The germline V and J ends were trimmed by 3 bases and 2 bases, with 10 bases remaining between them. There are 14 residues in the CDR3. CDR3 amino acids: CAWSRDLNTGELFF. The CDR3 DNA is TGTGCCTGGAGCAGGGACCTAAACACCGGGGAGCTGTTTTTT. The whole variable domain, filled in from reference TRBV30 and TRBJ2-2, reads SQTIHQWPATLVQPVGSPLSLECTVEGTSNPNLYWYRQAAGRGLQLLFYSVGIGQISSEVPQNLSASRPQDRQFILSSKKLLLSDSGFYLCAWSRDLNTGELFFGEGSRLTVL.

This clonotype was picked up many times. The chain links TRBV7-9 to TRBJ2-5, with D unclear. V dropped 1 base and J dropped 3 bases, with 6 bases sitting between them. Per the germline V gene, CDR1 is SEHNR and CDR2 is FQNEAQ (reference sequence). This CDR3 comprises 13 residues. CDR3 nucleotides: TGTGCCAGCAGCTTAGAGGCAGAAGAGACCCAGTACTTC. Translated: CASSLEAEETQYF.

This clonotype was counted at least ten times. The gene calls are TRBV3-1 and TRBJ2-1; 10 nucleotides match TRBD2. The CDR3 covers 16 residues. Germline trimming cut 1 base from V and 6 bases from J; bases unmatched to any gene: 6. In germline, CDR1 is LGHDT, CDR2 YNNKEL (reference sequence). For the CDR3, the DNA is TGTGCCAGCAGCCAAGTTATCCGACTAGCGGGCAATGAGCAGTTCTTC. Translated: CASSQVIRLAGNEQFF.

The chain links TRBV12-3 or TRBV12-4 to TRBJ2-1; TRBD1 might be the D (5 bases). CDR3 size: 15 residues. V gave up 5 bases and J gave up 4 bases, with 15 bases separating them. The CDR3 nucleotides are TGTGCCAGCAGTACCCGACAGAAATTATACAATGAGCAGTTCTTC. Protein sequence: CASSTRQKLYNEQFF.

The chain links TRBV2 to TRBJ2-1, with 11 bases matching TRBD2. CDR1 is SNHLY and CDR2 is FYNNEI in the germline V gene. This CDR3 comprises 15 residues. V was clipped by 5 bases and J by 6 bases; unmatched bases: 6. CDR3 DNA: TGTGCCAGCAGTCCACCGGGACTAGCGGTCAATGAGCAGTTCTTC. This encodes CASSPPGLAVNEQFF.

This clonotype was detected ten times or more. The chain recombines TRBV30 with TRBJ1-5; D unresolved. The germline gives CDR1 GTSNPN, CDR2 SVGIG (reference sequence). The CDR3 consists of 13 residues. V was cut by 1 base and J by 0 bases, with 4 bases left in between. The CDR3: CAWSAGSNQPQHF. The CDR3 region has the DNA TGTGCCTGGAGTGCCGGTAGCAATCAGCCCCAGCATTTT.

This clonotype was recorded at least ten times. The V and J genes are TRBV30 and TRBJ1-4, with no clear D. The CDR3 loop spans 11 amino acids. The germline V gene has CDR1 GTSNPN and CDR2 SVGIG (reference sequence). Trimming shortened V by 3 bases and J by 13 bases, and 12 bases separated the two germline ends. The CDR3 nucleotides read TGTGCCTGGAGAGAGGGAGTGAGACTGTTTTTT. Translated: CAWREGVRLFF.

This clonotype has a count of ten or more. The CDR3 spells CASSRGASGGNYEQYF. The DNA for the CDR3 is TGCGCCAGCAGCCGGGGCGCCAGCGGGGGGAATTACGAGCAGTACTTC. V gene TRBV5-1 combines with J gene TRBJ2-7; 9 nucleotides agree with TRBD2. This CDR3 has 16 residues. CDR1 is SGHRS, CDR2 YFSETQ, per germline. V dropped 4 bases and J dropped 4; count of bases not matched to a gene: 12. The full variable domain, completed using reference TRBV5-1 and TRBJ2-7, is KAGVTQTPRYLIKTRGQQVTLSCSPISGHRSVSWYQQTPGQGLQFLFEYFSETQRNKGNFPGRFSGRQFSNSRSEMNVSTLELGDSALYLCASSRGASGGNYEQYFGPGTRLTVT.

This clonotype was found many times. V is TRBV6-2 or TRBV6-3 and J is TRBJ1-5; TRBD1 matches 7 bases. The CDR3 sequence is 16 residues long. Germline assignment: CDR1 MNHEY and CDR2 SVGEGT. The V and J ends lost 4 bases and 0 bases, in that order; junction bases with no gene match: 6. This CDR3 is CASSSTGRSSNQPQHF. The CDR3 DNA reads as TGTGCCAGCAGTTCGACAGGGCGGTCTAGCAATCAGCCCCAGCATTTT.

This clonotype was observed at least ten times. The rearrangement links TRBV3-1 to TRBJ2-7; 10 bases map to TRBD2. The CDR3 length is 16 residues. CDR1 is LGHDT, CDR2 YNNKEL, per germline (reference sequence). J lost 3 bases, V lost 4 bases, and 9 bases had no gene match. CDR3 nucleotide sequence: TGTGCCAGCAGCCCATATGGTGCTAGCGGGAGCTACGAGCAGTACTTC. Translating it yields CASSPYGASGSYEQYF.

This clonotype was picked up many times. The chain is built from TRBV20-1 and TRBJ1-1; 9 bases match TRBD1. The V and J ends lost 0 bases and 11 bases, in that order; junction bases with no gene match: 10. CDR3 size: 14 residues. Per germline, CDR1 DFQATT and CDR2 SNEGSKA (reference sequence). CDR3 sequence reads: CSAREKHRGRGAFF. For the CDR3, the DNA is TGCAGTGCTAGAGAAAAACACAGGGGGCGAGGGGCTTTCTTT.

This clonotype was seen many times. The chain is built from TRBV20-1 and TRBJ2-5; 8 bases match TRBD2. Germline values: CDR1 DFQATT, CDR2 SNEGSKA (reference sequence). After removal of 0 bases from V and 5 bases from J, the junction contained 11 bases not matched to a gene. The CDR3 is 16 residues long. The CDR3 nucleotides read TGCAGTGCTAGAGATGTCCCGCGGGGGGTTGTGGAGACCCAGTACTTC. Protein: CSARDVPRGVVETQYF.

This clonotype has a count of ten or more. The chain uses TRBV20-1 and TRBJ1-5, with D unresolved. This CDR3 spans 16 amino acids. CDR1 is DFQATT and CDR2 is SNEGSKA in the germline V gene (reference sequence). Trimming took off 3 bases at V and 4 bases at J, with 19 bases between the two ends. CDR3 DNA sequence: TGCAGTGCTAGTAGGGCCCAGGACCCTCTAAATCAGCCCCAGCATTTT. Its protein is CSASRAQDPLNQPQHF.

There are many counts of this clonotype. The gene calls are TRBV11-2 and TRBJ2-2; TRBD1 agrees at 8 bases. Germline CDR1 SGHAT, CDR2 FQNNGV. This CDR3 contains 15 residues. The V segment lost 5 bases and the J segment 4 bases; nucleotides outside the gene matches: 6. The CDR3 region is CASSEQGAITGELFF. CDR3 DNA: TGTGCCAGCAGCGAGCAGGGGGCGATCACCGGGGAGCTGTTTTTT.

The chain employs TRBV28 and TRBJ1-2; TRBD1 is a possible D gene (5 bases). The CDR3 contains 14 residues. Trimming took 7 bases from V and 2 from J, leaving 14 bases between them. The germline CDR1 and CDR2 sequences are MDHEN and SYDVKM. The CDR3 sequence is CASTLGGGNYGYTF. The CDR3 nucleotides read TGTGCCAGCACCTTGGGGGGAGGAAACTATGGCTACACCTTC.

This chain connects TRBV6-1 to TRBJ2-7, with 14 bases fitting TRBD2. The CDR3 runs to 17 residues. Germline V lookup: CDR1 MNHNS, CDR2 SASEGT. Unmatched junction bases numbered 7, after V lost 6 bases and J lost 0 bases. In DNA, the CDR3 is TGTGCCAGCAGCTCGACTAGCGGGGGGGTGAGCTCCTACGAGCAGTACTTC. It yields the protein CASSSTSGGVSSYEQYF.

This clonotype was observed many times. The V gene is TRBV2, the J gene TRBJ1-1; D remains ambiguous. The germline CDR1 and CDR2 sequences are SNHLY and FYNNEI. The CDR3 has 12 amino acids. The V end was cut by 1 base, the J end by 5 bases, with 5 bases between. In DNA, the CDR3 is TGTGCCAGCAGTGAAGGGGAAACTGAAGCTTTCTTT. Amino acids: CASSEGETEAFF.

As regards this clonotype: Possible read error: a much larger clone is one base away. The chain has TRBV6-1 and TRBJ2-7, with 9 bases matching TRBD2. Germline V gene lookup returns CDR1 MNHNS and CDR2 SASEGT. The junction had 22 bases not matched to a gene; V was cut back by 5 bases and J by 5 bases. The CDR3 is made up of 19 amino acids. Here the CDR3 reads CASSFRASGVRKRNHEQYF. In DNA, the CDR3 is TGTGCCAGCAGTTTCCGTGCTAGCGGGGTTCGAAAAAGGAACCACGAGCAGTACTTC.

With regard to this clonotype: A read error may be the cause here, since a much bigger clone is one base away. The chain combines TRBV24-1 with TRBJ2-3; 7 bases map to TRBD2. The CDR3 sequence is 16 residues long. Germline trimming cut 5 bases from V and 5 bases from J; bases unmatched to any gene: 12. Germline V gives CDR1 KGHDR, CDR2 SFDVKD. As DNA, the CDR3 is TGTGCCACCAGTGGCGGACTAGTGGCCCTTCAAGATACGCAGTATTTT. It translates to CATSGGLVALQDTQYF.

Only a few counts were recorded for this clonotype. The J gene is TRBJ1-3, the V gene TRBV4-1; D not resolved. V lost 3 bases to trimming and J lost 0 bases, with 15 bases between them. This CDR3 is built from 17 residues. In germline, CDR1 is MGHRA, CDR2 YSYEKL. CDR3 loop: CASSHLRTAGSGNTIYF. CDR3 coding DNA: TGCGCCAGCAGCCACCTTCGGACCGCCGGCTCTGGAAACACCATATATTTT.

The rearrangement links TRBV7-9 to TRBJ2-5; the D gene is possibly TRBD1 (7 bases). The CDR3 is 16 residues long. Deletions cut 5 bases from V and 3 bases from J, with 19 bases between. CDR1 is SEHNR and CDR2 is FQNEAQ in the germline V gene (reference sequence). The DNA of the CDR3 is TGTGCCAGCAGCGAGACAGGGACTCATTTAGAAGAGACCCAGTACTTC. Translating gives CASSETGTHLEETQYF.

This clonotype was seen many times. The chain's CDR3 is CASSFAGTGGAGEQYF. DNA for the CDR3: TGTGCCAGCAGCTTCGCCGGGACAGGGGGCGCGGGGGAGCAGTACTTC. V is TRBV11-1 and J is TRBJ2-7, with 12 nucleotides matching TRBD1. Germline lookup yields CDR1 SGHAT and CDR2 FQDESV (reference sequence). Trimming removed 3 bases from V and 7 bases from J; junction bases left unmatched: 10. This CDR3 contains 16 residues.

This chain links TRBV7-9 with TRBJ2-2; 7 positions match TRBD2. The CDR3 has 14 residues. Germline CDR1 and CDR2: SEHNR and FQNEAQ (reference sequence). V lost 3 bases and J lost 6; bases outside the gene matches: 4. CDR3 sequence reads: CASSLSGTAGELFF. As DNA, the CDR3 is TGTGCCAGCAGCTTGAGCGGGACGGCCGGGGAGCTGTTTTTT.

This clonotype has a count of ten or more. The V and J genes are TRBV20-1 and TRBJ2-7; D is unclear. CDR3 length equals 11 residues. The germline V and J ends were trimmed by 4 bases and 4 bases, with 8 bases remaining between them. From germline, CDR1 is DFQATT and CDR2 SNEGSKA (reference sequence). The CDR3 loop is CSAIGPYEQYF. The CDR3 coding sequence is TGCAGTGCTATAGGGCCTTACGAGCAGTACTTC.